Listed below are T cell receptor beta chains from one sample, sequenced in a study of CD8+ T cells in alopecia areata. TCRdb's table, derived via immunoSEQ multiplex PCR, lists solely in-frame clones and lacks some. The sample lists about 100,000 clones, approximately 61% occurring once. Sequenced sample: NKG2D-low CD8+ T cells sorted from blood. The origin of the receptors is a human donor with alopecia areata. The CDR3 runs from the conserved cysteine through the conserved F or W. D genes are given only for firm matches. Where a row states a size, it is once, few, many or the class of an expanded clone; other rows omit it.

>NA|NA|14|TRBV5-1|TRBJ1-2
CASSGGLLPYGYTF
TGCGCCAGCAGCGGGGGCCTACTCCCCTATGGCTACACCTTC
>few|NA|12|TRBV6-5|TRBJ2-7
CASSSGSYEQYF
TGTGCCAGCAGTTCGGGATCGTACGAGCAGTACTTC
>NA|NA|11|TRBV5-8|TRBJ1-5
CASTLLQPQHF
TGTGCCAGCACCCTTCTCCAGCCCCAGCATTTT
>NA|NA|12|TRBV27|TRBJ2-2
CASSLSSGELFF
TGTGCCAGCAGTTTATCGTCCGGGGAGCTGTTTTTT
>NA|NA|12|TRBV27|TRBJ2-1
CASSSWLNEQFF
TGTGCCAGCAGTTCTTGGCTCAATGAGCAGTTCTTC
>few|NA|12|TRBV7-9|TRBJ2-7
CASSLEAAEQYF
TGTGCCAGCAGCTTAGAGGCAGCCGAGCAGTACTTC
>few|NA|18|TRBV2|TRBJ2-1
CASKGESQTSYSYNEQFF
TGTGCCAGCAAAGGGGAATCTCAGACTAGTTACTCCTACAATGAGCAGTTCTTC
>NA|NA|14|TRBV6-5|TRBJ1-1
CASSYSWGSTEAFF
TGTGCCAGCAGTTACTCGTGGGGGAGCACTGAAGCTTTCTTT
>NA|NA|14|TRBV15|TRBJ2-3
CATLDSSSTDTQYF
TGTGCCACCTTAGACTCCTCTAGCACAGATACGCAGTATTTT
>NA|NA|13|TRBV9|TRBJ2-3
CASSPPITDTQYF
TGTGCCAGCAGCCCCCCCATCACAGATACGCAGTATTTT
>once|NA|16|TRBV2|TRBJ1-1
CASSEAFGPTGTEAFF
TGTGCCAGCAGTGAAGCGTTCGGCCCGACAGGCACTGAAGCTTTCTTT
>NA|NA|11|TRBV29-1|TRBJ1-4
CSVLQGGKLFF
TGCAGCGTCCTACAGGGCGGAAAACTGTTTTTT
>few|NA|17|TRBV5-1|TRBJ2-1
CASSLSLPGPQNNEQFF
TGCGCCAGCAGCTTGAGTCTTCCCGGCCCCCAGAACAATGAGCAGTTCTTC
>many|NA|15|TRBV10-3|TRBJ1-3
CAISAQATSGNTIYF
TGTGCCATCAGTGCCCAGGCTACCTCTGGAAACACCATATATTTT
>NA|NA|16|TRBV2|TRBJ2-2
CASRPPRGVNTGELFF
TGTGCCAGCAGGCCACCTCGGGGCGTGAACACCGGGGAGCTGTTTTTT
>NA|NA|15|TRBV2|TRBJ1-5
CASSEVGDSNQPQHF
TGTGCCAGCAGTGAAGTGGGGGACAGCAATCAGCCCCAGCATTTT
>NA|NA|13|TRBV28|TRBJ1-5
CASSLGSNQPQHF
TGTGCCAGCAGTTTAGGCAGCAATCAGCCCCAGCATTTT
>NA|NA|14|TRBV5-1|TRBJ1-1
CASSLSRSGTEAFF
TGCGCCAGCAGCTTATCGAGGTCGGGGACTGAAGCTTTCTTT
>few|NA|13|TRBV27|TRBJ2-7
CASSPFFAEEQYF
TGTGCCAGCAGTCCGTTTTTTGCGGAGGAGCAGTACTTC
>few|NA|12|TRBV7-9|TRBJ2-7
CASTRVGVEQYF
TGTGCCAGCACACGAGTCGGGGTTGAGCAGTACTTC
>NA|NA|15|TRBV6-5|TRBJ2-1
CASSYPPGAKNEQFF
TGTGCCAGCAGTTACCCCCCGGGAGCGAAAAATGAGCAGTTCTTC
>NA|NA|11|TRBV29-1|TRBJ2-1
CSVIAGNEQFF
TGCAGCGTTATCGCCGGGAATGAGCAGTTCTTC
>few|NA|14|TRBV7-9|TRBJ1-2
CASSGPEANYGYTF
TGTGCCAGCAGCGGCCCGGAGGCTAACTATGGCTACACCTTC
>few|NA|14|TRBV27|TRBJ1-2
CASSLFGGVYGYTF
TGTGCCAGCAGTTTATTCGGTGGGGTCTATGGCTACACCTTC
>NA|NA|15|TRBV27|TRBJ1-2
CASSATEQGNYGYTF
TGTGCCAGCAGTGCTACCGAACAGGGAAACTATGGCTACACCTTC
>NA|NA|14|TRBV9|TRBJ1-1
CASSVGAGNTEAFF
TGTGCCAGCAGCGTAGGTGCAGGGAACACTGAAGCTTTCTTT
>NA|TRBD1|15|TRBV7-6|TRBJ2-5
CASSKPGQVQETQYF
TGTGCCAGCAGCAAGCCGGGACAGGTTCAAGAGACCCAGTACTTC
>NA|NA|13|TRBV27|TRBJ2-7
CASSLSSRREQYF
TGTGCCAGCAGTTTATCCAGCCGAAGGGAGCAGTACTTC
>NA|TRBD2|16|TRBV5-1|TRBJ2-5
CASSWDPGLVRETQYF
TGCGCCAGCAGCTGGGACCCGGGACTAGTAAGGGAGACCCAGTACTTC
>NA|NA|13|TRBV27|TRBJ2-5
CASSFGDQETQYF
TGTGCCAGCAGTTTTGGGGACCAAGAGACCCAGTACTTC
>NA|NA|15|TRBV13|TRBJ2-7
CASSLNSVISGEQYF
TGTGCCAGCAGCTTAAATTCGGTCATATCGGGCGAGCAGTACTTC
>NA|TRBD2|15|TRBV27|TRBJ2-5
CASSLAGGPQETQYF
TGTGCCAGCAGTTTGGCGGGAGGCCCCCAAGAGACCCAGTACTTC
>NA|NA|14|TRBV5-4|TRBJ1-1
CASSPAGGNTEAFF
TGTGCCAGCAGCCCCGCTGGGGGGAACACTGAAGCTTTCTTT
>few|NA|14|TRBV30|TRBJ2-7
CAWSGQELVYEQYF
TGTGCCTGGAGCGGACAAGAACTAGTCTACGAGCAGTACTTC
>NA|NA|15|TRBV25-1|TRBJ2-5
CASSESGRTQETQYF
TGTGCCAGCAGTGAATCAGGGCGGACGCAAGAGACCCAGTACTTC
>NA|NA|18|TRBV7-2|TRBJ1-1
CASSLVGGSGRFNTEAFF
TGTGCCAGCAGCTTGGTGGGGGGCTCAGGGAGGTTTAACACTGAAGCTTTCTTT
>NA|TRBD2|16|TRBV11-2|TRBJ2-7
CASSLTGTSNRYEQYF
TGTGCCAGCAGCTTAACCGGGACTAGCAATCGCTACGAGCAGTACTTC
>NA|NA|13|TRBV2|TRBJ1-2
CASSGVEDYGYTF
TGTGCCAGCAGTGGGGTGGAGGATTATGGCTACACCTTC